Following are 29 T cell receptor beta chains from one sample sequenced in a study of long-term antiretroviral therapy in people with HIV. Survey level was the resolution at which the v3.0 immunoSEQ assay ran. Libraries were prepared by immunoSEQ multiplex PCR; TCRdb keeps only in-frame clonotypes and omits some of them. In the table there are 20,000 to 25,000 clones, approximately 80% of which are singletons. Sequenced here: unsorted PBMCs, sampled 1.2 years after starting antiretroviral therapy. Receptors were obtained from a middle-aged woman with HIV.

For the CDR3, the DNA is TGTGCCAGTAGGGTCCGTCCAGAGAGCTACGAGCAGTACTTC. Translated: CASRVRPESYEQYF. The J gene is TRBJ2-7, the V gene TRBV19, with unresolved D. Germline loops: CDR1 LNHDA, CDR2 SQIVND (reference sequence). The CDR3 is 14 residues long. Between the trimmed V and J ends, which lost 6 bases and 3 bases, there was a span of 15 bases.

This chain joins TRBV18 and TRBJ2-7, with TRBD2 as a possible D gene (5 bases). Germline CDR1 KGHSH, CDR2 LQKENI. V dropped 4 bases and J dropped 5 bases, with 12 bases sitting between them. The CDR3 consists of 13 residues. The CDR3 nucleotides are TGTGCCAGCTCACGAGTGGGGAGCAACGAGCAGTACTTC. This encodes CASSRVGSNEQYF. Together with reference TRBV18 and TRBJ2-7, the CDR3 gives the full variable domain: NAGVMQNPRHLVRRRGQEARLRCSPMKGHSHVYWYRQLPEEGLKFMVYLQKENIIDESGMPKERFSAEFPKEGPSILRIQQVVRGDSAAYFCASSRVGSNEQYFGPGTRLTVT.

The chain joins TRBV7-7 to TRBJ2-1; 10 bases are a match to TRBD2. CDR3 length: 16 residues. Trimming cost V 2 bases and J 8 bases; bases outside gene matches: 9. Germline loops: CDR1 SSHAT, CDR2 FNYEAQ (reference sequence). The CDR3 loop reads CASSLMASGSGDEQFF. The CDR3 DNA reads as TGTGCCAGCAGCTTAATGGCTAGCGGGAGCGGCGATGAGCAGTTCTTC.

The V call is TRBV10-1, the J call TRBJ1-5; D perhaps matches TRBD1 (6 bases). Germline V lookup: CDR1 WNHNN, CDR2 SYGVQD (reference sequence). The CDR3 is made up of 15 amino acids. Trimming removed 11 bases at V and 1 base at J, with 18 bases between. The CDR3, as DNA: TGCGCCTCTCCGGGACATCCTTCGAGCAATCAGCCCCAGCATTTT. Translation: CASPGHPSSNQPQHF.

This rearrangement joins TRBV5-4 to TRBJ2-5, with 9 bases matching TRBD1. V was pared by 4 bases and J by 4 bases, with 11 bases of the junction left unmatched. Germline V gene data show CDR1 as SGHNT and CDR2 as YYREEE (reference sequence). The CDR3 extends over 16 amino acids. The CDR3: CASSNQPGQGGETQYF. CDR3 sequence (DNA): TGTGCCAGCAGCAACCAACCGGGACAGGGAGGAGAGACCCAGTACTTC.

V usage is TRBV7-6 and J usage is TRBJ2-1; D is perhaps TRBD1 or TRBD2 (5 bases each). V lost 5 bases and J lost 3, with 14 bases in between. Per the germline V gene, CDR1 is SGHVS and CDR2 is FNYEAQ. CDR3 length: 15 amino acids. In nucleotides, the CDR3 is TGTGCCAGCAGCCCCGACGGGGCCTTCTACAATGAGCAGTTCTTC. It translates to CASSPDGAFYNEQFF.

This chain joins TRBV19 and TRBJ1-3; perhaps TRBD1 as D (5 bases). V shed 2 bases and J shed 4 bases, with 15 bases lying between them. The CDR3 spans 16 residues. Germline assignment: CDR1 LNHDA and CDR2 SQIVND (reference sequence). CDR3: CASSIPLRTNGNTIYF. The CDR3 DNA reads TGTGCCAGTAGTATACCACTACGGACAAACGGAAACACCATATATTTT.

V gene TRBV6-1 combines with J gene TRBJ2-7; tentatively, D is TRBD2 (5 bases). The V gene's germline CDR1 is MNHNS and CDR2 SASEGT. V dropped 7 bases and J dropped 3 bases, with 16 bases sitting between them. The CDR3 covers 14 residues. The CDR3 nucleotides are TGTGCCAGCAATACGGACTTAAGCCTCTACGAGCAGTACTTC. It translates to CASNTDLSLYEQYF.

V usage is TRBV4-1 and J usage is TRBJ1-1; tentative D call: TRBD1 (6 bases). The CDR3 spans 15 residues. Germline loops: CDR1 MGHRA, CDR2 YSYEKL. Trimming removed 0 bases at V and 1 base at J, with 9 bases between. CDR3 sequence (DNA): TGCGCCAGCAGCCAAGAGGGACAAGAGAACACTGAAGCTTTCTTT. This sequence encodes CASSQEGQENTEAFF.

The chain uses TRBV5-1 and TRBJ2-5; D is perhaps TRBD1 (5 bases). The ends were cut back, 1 base at V and 5 bases at J, with 9 bases in the middle. The germline V gene encodes CDR1 SGHRS and CDR2 YFSETQ. The CDR3 length is 13 residues. CDR3 sequence reads: CASSLYRGETQYF. CDR3 nucleotides: TGCGCCAGCAGCTTGTATAGGGGTGAGACCCAGTACTTC.

The chain carries TRBV7-2 and TRBJ1-1; possibly TRBD1 for D (6 bases). The V end was cut by 5 bases, the J end by 5 bases, with 12 bases between. CDR1 is SGHTA, CDR2 FQGNSA, per germline. The CDR3 is 13 residues long. The CDR3 bases are TGTGCCAGCAGCCACCCCAGGGGAACTGAAGCTTTCTTT. Residues: CASSHPRGTEAFF.

The chain links TRBV13 to TRBJ2-5, with 7 positions matching TRBD2. Germline CDR1 is PRHDT and CDR2 is FYEKMQ (reference sequence). The CDR3 covers 16 residues. V lost 2 bases and J lost 5; bases outside the gene matches: 11. CDR3 bases: TGTGCCAGCAGCTTAAGTGCGGAGAGCGGGACCGAGACCCAGTACTTC. This sequence encodes CASSLSAESGTETQYF.

The V gene is TRBV27, the J gene TRBJ2-7, with 9 bases that match TRBD2. V lost 5 bases, J lost 1 base, and 9 bases stayed unmatched. CDR1 and CDR2 from the germline V gene are MNHEY and SMNVEV (reference sequence). The CDR3 is 16 residues long. The CDR3: CASSPSLAGNSYEQYF. CDR3 DNA sequence: TGTGCCAGCAGTCCATCACTAGCGGGTAATTCCTACGAGCAGTACTTC.

The chain is built from TRBV6-1 and TRBJ2-1; a weak D match, TRBD1 (6 bases). V gave up 7 bases and J gave up 4 bases, with 11 bases separating them. CDR3 length equals 13 residues. The germline V gene has CDR1 MNHNS and CDR2 SASEGT. The CDR3 loop is CASTDRYYNEQFF. The DNA for the CDR3 is TGTGCCAGCACCGACAGGTATTACAATGAGCAGTTCTTC.

The chain couples TRBV19 to TRBJ2-7; D gene ambiguous. The CDR3 is 12 amino acids. Germline lookup yields CDR1 LNHDA and CDR2 SQIVND (reference sequence). Trimming pared 7 bases from V and 4 bases from J, leaving 11 bases between. The CDR3 nucleotides are TGTGCCAGTACCCTAGACACTTACGAGCAGTACTTC. Protein sequence: CASTLDTYEQYF.

This chain uses TRBV5-6 with TRBJ2-2, with TRBD2 as a possible D gene (5 bases). The V end lost 2 bases, the J end lost 4 bases, and 12 bases lay between the germline ends. The CDR3 extends over 15 amino acids. In germline, CDR1 is SGHDT, CDR2 YYEEEE. Here the CDR3 reads CASSFRTLSTGELFF. The CDR3 DNA sequence: TGTGCCAGCAGCTTTCGGACTTTAAGCACCGGGGAGCTGTTTTTT.

The gene calls are TRBV2 and TRBJ2-1; D gene uncertain. The CDR3 loop spans 12 amino acids. Germline V CDR1 and CDR2: SNHLY, FYNNEI. Trimming stripped 5 bases from V and 12 bases from J, with 14 bases between. CDR3 bases: TGTGCCAGCAGTTTGCGAGAGGCGACGCAGTTCTTC. Its translation is CASSLREATQFF.

This clone was detected a few times. CDR3 DNA sequence: TGCGCCAGCAGCTACCTAGCGGGAACAAACAATGAGCAGTTCTTC. Residues: CASSYLAGTNNEQFF. The V gene is TRBV5-1, the J gene TRBJ2-1, with TRBD2 matching 9 bases. The J segment lost 5 bases and the V segment lost 3 bases, leaving 6 bases of the junction unmatched. Germline CDR1 SGHRS, CDR2 YFSETQ. The CDR3 is 15 residues long.

The chain is built from TRBV4-2 and TRBJ2-1; 7 bases fit TRBD2. The CDR3 runs to 16 residues. Germline trimming cut 1 base from V and 8 bases from J; bases unmatched to any gene: 11. From germline, CDR1 is LGHNA and CDR2 YNFKEQ. The DNA for the CDR3 is TGTGCCAGCAGCCAAGGCCGGGACTACCCTCGGGATGAGCAGTTCTTC. Translating it yields CASSQGRDYPRDEQFF.

The rearrangement joins TRBV7-8 to TRBJ2-5; TRBD2 matches at 8 bases. This CDR3 contains 16 residues. Germline V gene data show CDR1 as SGHVS and CDR2 as FQNEAQ. V lost 1 base and J lost 5; bases outside the gene matches: 9. The CDR3 reads CASSLVVGGRWETQYF. The CDR3 DNA reads TGTGCCAGCAGCTTAGTGGTGGGCGGGAGGTGGGAGACCCAGTACTTC.

The chain links TRBV5-4 to TRBJ1-2; D is undetermined. The germline CDR1 and CDR2 sequences are SGHNT and YYREEE (reference sequence). The CDR3 loop spans 13 amino acids. V gave up 3 bases and J gave up 5 bases, with 11 bases separating them. Here the CDR3 DNA reads TGTGCCAGCAGCTCGGAGTACTATTATGGCTACACCTTC. This encodes CASSSEYYYGYTF.

The J gene is TRBJ2-7, the V gene TRBV6-1; D not certain. Per the germline V gene, CDR1 is MNHNS and CDR2 is SASEGT. This CDR3 is 11 amino acids long. V was cut by 8 bases and J by 4 bases, with 9 bases left in between. CDR3 nucleotide sequence: TGTGCCAGCGGGGATAATTACGAGCAGTACTTC. It is translated as CASGDNYEQYF.

This clone was detected a few times. V usage is TRBV28 and J usage is TRBJ2-3; D is unclear. The CDR3 runs to 14 residues. The germline V gene has CDR1 MDHEN and CDR2 SYDVKM. Trimming removed 3 bases at V and 1 base at J, with 8 bases between. The chain's CDR3 is CASSFVAGTDTQYF. The CDR3 bases are TGTGCCAGCAGTTTCGTCGCTGGCACAGATACGCAGTATTTT.

The chain recombines TRBV6-6 with TRBJ1-1; D gene ambiguous. The V and J ends lost 2 bases and 1 base respectively, with 8 bases between them. The CDR3 loop spans 14 amino acids. Germline CDR1 and CDR2: MNHNY and SVGAGI (reference sequence). The CDR3 nucleotides read TGTGCCAGCAGTTACGTGGATTCGAACACTGAAGCTTTCTTT. It translates to CASSYVDSNTEAFF.

This chain joins TRBV19 and TRBJ2-3; unclear D gene. Per the germline V gene, CDR1 is LNHDA and CDR2 is SQIVND (reference sequence). Trimming cost V 3 bases and J 3 bases, with 1 base left between them. This CDR3 contains 11 residues. CDR3 in amino acids: CASSITDTQYF. The CDR3 coding sequence is TGTGCCAGTAGTATTACAGATACGCAGTATTTT.

The chain carries TRBV27 and TRBJ1-4; possible D gene TRBD1, 5 bases. CDR1 and CDR2 from the germline V gene are MNHEY and SMNVEV (reference sequence). There are 16 residues in the CDR3. V gave up 0 bases and J gave up 3 bases, with 11 bases separating them. The CDR3 reads CASSLSVGDSNEKLFF. The CDR3 DNA reads TGTGCCAGCAGTTTATCGGTCGGGGACTCTAATGAAAAACTGTTTTTT.

The chain joins TRBV7-2 to TRBJ1-1; perhaps TRBD1 as D (5 bases). There are 13 residues in the CDR3. Trimming pared 0 bases from V and 10 bases from J, leaving 12 bases between. Per germline, CDR1 SGHTA and CDR2 FQGNSA. The CDR3 is CASSLAIGQRAFF. The CDR3 DNA follows: TGTGCCAGCAGCTTAGCAATTGGACAACGAGCTTTCTTT.

The genes are TRBV28 and TRBJ1-1; 7 nucleotides align to TRBD1. Germline CDR1 and CDR2: MDHEN and SYDVKM. Trimming at V came to 5 bases and at J to 1 base, leaving 13 bases not matched to a gene. CDR3 length: 17 residues. CDR3 residues: CASSPSSPGQANTEAFF. The CDR3 DNA reads TGTGCCAGCAGTCCCTCCTCCCCCGGACAGGCGAACACTGAAGCTTTCTTT.

The gene calls are TRBV6-1 and TRBJ2-1; 9 bases are a match to TRBD2. Unmatched junction bases numbered 6, after V lost 6 bases and J lost 3 bases. CDR3 length: 15 amino acids. Germline V gene data show CDR1 as MNHNS and CDR2 as SASEGT. DNA of the CDR3: TGTGCCAGCAGACAGACTAGCGGAAACTACAATGAGCAGTTCTTC. Translating gives CASRQTSGNYNEQFF.